This T cell receptor (beta chain) was obtained from a study of T cells after yellow fever vaccination. Synthesis of TCR cDNA relied on 5'RACE template switching, which attached a universal primer site and UMIs. TCRdb independently ran MiXCR on the 5' RACE reads; one entry per CDR3 protein. The data contain 250,000 to 300,000 distinct CDR3 sequences, 10% to 15% of them singletons. V lost 4 bases and J 6 bases, leaving 12 bases between the germline ends. CDR1 MNHEY and CDR2 SVGAGI come from the germline V gene. The CDR3 covers 13 residues. The source material was CD4+ T cells sorted from PBMCs, sampled 45 days after the yellow fever booster vaccination. V gene TRBV6-5 combines with J gene TRBJ1-1; tentative D call: TRBD1 (5 bases). This TCR was recovered from a man aged 25 to 40 who received the YFV17D yellow fever vaccine. The CDR3 bases are TGTGCCAGCAGTTCTGGGGGGAGGTCTGAAGCTTTCTTT. This translates into CASSSGGRSEAFF.